The 17 T cell receptor beta chains below come from one sample, sequenced in a study of T-cell memory formation after mild COVID-19. TCRdb processed the 5' RACE reads anew with MiXCR; each CDR3 protein has one entry. The repertoire holds 150,000 to 200,000 distinct CDR3 sequences, with around 10% as singletons. Sequencing was performed on PBMCs or a T cell subset sorted from them (not recorded which). These receptors originate from a young man who had mild COVID-19 (a few samples of this study predate the infection). Cell type and time point are not known.

This clonotype occurred many times. The J gene is TRBJ1-6, the V gene TRBV7-3; 7 bases align to TRBD1. The CDR3 loop spans 13 amino acids. Germline CDR1 reads SGHTA; CDR2 reads FQGTGA. V shed 5 bases, J shed 11 bases, and the junction held 6 bases outside the gene matches. The DNA of the CDR3 is TGTGCCAGCAGCCCGTGGGGACAGCCACCCCTCCACTTT. It encodes CASSPWGQPPLHF.

This chain links TRBV6-1 with TRBJ2-7; D call uncertain. V shed 4 bases and J shed 5 bases, with 12 bases lying between them. CDR1 MNHNS and CDR2 SASEGT come from the germline V gene. The CDR3 extends over 13 amino acids. CDR3 sequence reads: CASSVSAWDEQYV. In nucleotides, the CDR3 is TGTGCCAGCAGTGTATCGGCCTGGGACGAGCAGTACGTC.

This clonotype has ten or more counts. The chain uses TRBV5-1 and TRBJ1-3; D is unresolved. CDR1 SGHRS and CDR2 YFSETQ come from the germline V gene. This CDR3 spans 15 amino acids. Trimming shortened V by 3 bases and J by 0 bases, and 10 bases separated the two germline ends. The CDR3 reads CASSSDGSSGNTIYF. The CDR3 DNA reads TGCGCCAGCAGCTCGGACGGGAGCTCTGGAAACACCATATATTTT.

The rearrangement joins TRBV9 to TRBJ2-7; 7 nucleotides match TRBD2. This CDR3 comprises 14 residues. Germline V gene sequence: CDR1 SGDLS, CDR2 YYNGEE. The ends lost 4 bases at V and 7 bases at J; junction bases unmatched: 11. In DNA, the CDR3 is TGTGCCAGCAGCCCGCAGGGACGGGGGGAAGAGCAGTACTTC. Translating gives CASSPQGRGEEQYF.

The sample holds many counts of this clonotype. This rearrangement joins TRBV2 to TRBJ2-3, with D possibly TRBD2 on 5 matching bases. The V and J ends lost 8 bases and 0 bases respectively, with 12 bases between them. The CDR3 contains 14 residues. CDR1 and CDR2 from the germline V gene are SNHLY and FYNNEI. The CDR3, as DNA: TGTGCCAGCTCCTCTCGAGGGAGCACAGATACGCAGTATTTT. It codes for CASSSRGSTDTQYF.

This clonotype was seen repeatedly, ten times or more. The chain joins TRBV12-5 to TRBJ2-7; the D gene could be TRBD1 or TRBD2 (6 bases each). Between the trimmed V and J ends, which lost 0 bases and 2 bases, there was a span of 23 bases. This CDR3 comprises 19 residues. CDR1 is LGHNT and CDR2 is FRNRAP in the germline V gene. This CDR3 is CASGLVLRGVLLEPYEQYF. CDR3 bases: TGTGCTAGTGGTTTGGTCTTAAGGGGGGTTCTTCTGGAGCCCTACGAGCAGTACTTC.

This clonotype was detected ten times or more. J is TRBJ2-7 and V is TRBV7-9; possibly TRBD2 for D (6 bases). Between the trimmed V and J ends, which lost 5 bases and 6 bases, there was a span of 11 bases. Germline CDR1 is SEHNR and CDR2 is FQNEAQ (reference sequence). The CDR3 extends over 12 amino acids. The CDR3 protein is CASSKLGGEQYV. The CDR3 bases are TGTGCCAGCAGCAAACTCGGGGGCGAGCAGTACGTC.

Only a few counts were recorded for this clonotype. The chain links TRBV2 to TRBJ1-6, with a tentative D call TRBD1 (6 bases). CDR3 length equals 14 residues. V was pared by 5 bases and J by 7 bases, with 12 bases between. Per the germline V gene, CDR1 is SNHLY and CDR2 is FYNNEI. The CDR3 spells CASSPGQTNSPLHF. The DNA for the CDR3 is TGTGCCAGCAGTCCCGGACAGACCAATTCACCCCTCCACTTT.

This chain joins TRBV5-5 and TRBJ1-4, with D unclear. Germline V gene sequence: CDR1 SGHKS, CDR2 YYEKEE (reference sequence). Trimming removed 0 bases from V and 6 bases from J, with 9 bases in between. This CDR3 contains 14 residues. CDR3 in amino acids: CASSLAGFDEKLFF. CDR3 bases: TGTGCCAGCAGCTTGGCCGGGTTTGATGAAAAACTGTTTTTT. Based on the CDR3 plus reference TRBV5-5 and TRBJ1-4, the full variable domain is DAGVTQSPTHLIKTRGQQVTLRCSPISGHKSVSWYQQVLGQGPQFIFQYYEKEERGRGNFPDRFSARQFPNYSSELNVNALLLGDSALYLCASSLAGFDEKLFFGSGTQLSVL.

This clonotype has ten or more counts. The rearrangement joins TRBV15 to TRBJ1-4; the D is unclear. Per the germline V gene, CDR1 is LNHNV and CDR2 is YYDKDF (reference sequence). V gave up 5 bases and J gave up 7 bases, with 17 bases separating them. CDR3 length: 15 amino acids. CDR3 nucleotides: TGTGCCACCAGCCCCTTTCGCTCGGGCAGTGAAAAACTGTTTTTT. Its translation is CATSPFRSGSEKLFF.

This clonotype was recorded a few times. The rearrangement links TRBV7-2 to TRBJ2-1; 12 nucleotides match TRBD2. The junction had 9 bases not matched to a gene; V was cut back by 6 bases and J by 9 bases. Looked up from germline, CDR1 is SGHTA and CDR2 is FQGNSA. The CDR3 is 15 amino acids. The CDR3 nucleotides read TGTGCCAGCAGGTACAGACTAGCGGGGGAACCTGAGCAGTTCTTC. It encodes CASRYRLAGEPEQFF.

To note about this clonotype: The junction departs from the called germline gene at one end, perhaps through a read error. V usage is TRBV6-2 or TRBV6-3 and J usage is TRBJ1-5; D might be TRBD1 (6 bases). Germline V lookup: CDR1 MNHEY, CDR2 SVGEGT. The CDR3 spans 15 residues. The CDR3 loop is CASSYFDRSKQPQHF. DNA of the CDR3: TGTGCCAGCAGTTACTTCGACAGGAGCAAACAGCCCCAGCATTTT.

The chain couples TRBV5-1 to TRBJ2-7, with unresolved D. V was shortened by 2 bases and J by 4 bases, with 7 bases between the two germline ends. The germline gives CDR1 SGHRS, CDR2 YFSETQ. The CDR3 sequence is 12 residues long. This chain's CDR3 is CASSFSGYEQYF. CDR3 DNA: TGCGCCAGCAGCTTTTCCGGGTACGAGCAGTACTTC.

In this sample, this clonotype turned up many times. The V gene is TRBV9, the J gene TRBJ2-3; unclear D gene. This CDR3 comprises 12 residues. Trimming stripped 1 base from V and 3 bases from J, with 3 bases between. CDR1 and CDR2 (germline): SGDLS, YYNGEE. The CDR3 loop reads CASSVMTDTQYF. Written as DNA, the CDR3 is TGTGCCAGCAGCGTAATGACAGATACGCAGTATTTT. The whole variable domain, remainder taken from reference TRBV9 and TRBJ2-3, is DSGVTQTPKHLITATGQRVTLRCSPRSGDLSVYWYQQSLDQGLQFLIQYYNGEERAKGNILERFSAQQFPDLHSELNLSSLELGDSALYFCASSVMTDTQYFGPGTRLTVL.

On this clonotype itself: The junction and the germline gene differ at one end; a read error may be behind it. V is TRBV7-9 and J is TRBJ1-1; tentatively, D is TRBD1 (5 bases). The CDR3 consists of 14 residues. Germline V gene lookup returns CDR1 SEHNR and CDR2 FQNEAQ (reference sequence). The CDR3 here is CASSPGRGNAEAFF. In DNA form, the CDR3 reads TGTGCCAGCAGCCCGGGGCGGGGGAACGCTGAAGCTTTCTTT.

The chain has TRBV12-3 or TRBV12-4 and TRBJ1-4; D gene unclear. The CDR3 length is 16 residues. V lost 3 bases, J lost 0 bases, and 11 bases lay in between. This CDR3 reads CASSLDRISTNEKLFF. The CDR3 nucleotides read TGTGCCAGCAGTTTGGATAGAATTTCAACTAATGAAAAACTGTTTTTT.

The chain recombines TRBV27 with TRBJ1-1; D is possibly TRBD1 (6 bases). Germline CDR1 reads MNHEY; CDR2 reads SMNVEV (reference sequence). V was pared by 4 bases and J by 5 bases, with 11 bases between. This CDR3 is built from 13 residues. The CDR3 nucleotides read TGTGCCAGCAGTTCCTCTACAGGGACTGAAGCTTTCTTT. This encodes CASSSSTGTEAFF.